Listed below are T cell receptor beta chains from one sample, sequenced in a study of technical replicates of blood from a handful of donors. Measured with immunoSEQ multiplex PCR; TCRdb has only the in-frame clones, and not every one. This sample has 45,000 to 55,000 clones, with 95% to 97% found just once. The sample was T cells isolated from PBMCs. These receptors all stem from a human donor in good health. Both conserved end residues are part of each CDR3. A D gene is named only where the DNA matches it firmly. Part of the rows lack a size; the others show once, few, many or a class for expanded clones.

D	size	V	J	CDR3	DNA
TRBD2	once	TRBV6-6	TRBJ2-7	CASSYGRARDEQYF	TGTGCCAGCAGTTACGGGAGGGCCAGAGACGAGCAGTACTTC
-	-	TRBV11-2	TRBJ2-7	CASSLVSGEQYF	TGTGCCAGCAGCTTGGTCTCGGGCGAGCAGTACTTC
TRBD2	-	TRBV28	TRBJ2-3	CASSLGLAQQYF	TGTGCCAGCAGTTTAGGACTAGCTCAGCAGTATTTT
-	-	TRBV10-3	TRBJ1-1	CAISEQGTEAFF	TGTGCCATCAGTGAACAGGGTACTGAAGCTTTCTTT
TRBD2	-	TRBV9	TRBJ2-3	CASSVVSFGAGYTDTQYF	TGTGCCAGCAGCGTAGTAAGCTTCGGAGCGGGGTACACAGATACGCAGTATTTT
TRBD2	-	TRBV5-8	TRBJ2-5	CASSLEAALVRGGQETQYF	TGTGCCAGCAGCTTGGAGGCGGCACTGGTTCGGGGGGGACAAGAGACCCAGTACTTC
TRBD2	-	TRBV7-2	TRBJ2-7	CASSLGAGGPGGEQYF	TGTGCCAGCAGCCTGGGAGCGGGAGGGCCAGGCGGCGAGCAGTACTTC
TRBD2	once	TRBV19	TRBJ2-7	CASQYRGLAGAYEQYF	TGTGCCAGTCAATACCGGGGACTAGCGGGAGCCTACGAGCAGTACTTC
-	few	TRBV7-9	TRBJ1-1	CASNPWGGPNTEAFF	TGTGCCAGCAACCCGTGGGGGGGGCCGAACACTGAAGCTTTCTTT
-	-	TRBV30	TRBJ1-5	CAWSVRLRDQPQHF	TGTGCCTGGAGTGTACGGTTGCGGGATCAGCCCCAGCATTTT
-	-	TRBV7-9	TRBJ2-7	CASSWGWGEQYF	TGTGCCAGCAGTTGGGGCTGGGGCGAGCAGTACTTC
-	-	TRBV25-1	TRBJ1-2	CATREEVGQYGYTF	TGTGCCACCAGGGAGGAGGTCGGACAGTATGGCTACACCTTC
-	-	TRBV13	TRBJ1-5	CASSLGGGVQPQHF	TGTGCCAGCAGCTTAGGAGGCGGGGTTCAGCCCCAGCATTTT
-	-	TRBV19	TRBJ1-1	CASSIRGSEAFF	TGTGCCAGTAGTATAAGGGGATCTGAAGCTTTCTTT
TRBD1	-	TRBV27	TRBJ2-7	CASSTIGTGYTYEQYF	TGTGCCAGCAGTACAATCGGGACAGGGTACACCTACGAGCAGTACTTC
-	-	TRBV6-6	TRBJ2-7	CASSPPAGNNEQYF	TGTGCCAGCAGCCCCCCCGCAGGGAACAACGAGCAGTACTTC
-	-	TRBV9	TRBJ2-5	CASSNTGWTETQYF	TGTGCCAGCAGTAATACAGGGTGGACGGAGACCCAGTACTTC
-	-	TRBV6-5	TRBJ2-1	CASSYIRELYNEQFF	TGTGCCAGCAGTTACATCAGGGAATTGTACAATGAGCAGTTCTTC
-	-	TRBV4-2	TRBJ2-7	CASSQGLRGASYEQYF	TGTGCCAGCAGCCAAGGGTTAAGGGGCGCTAGTTACGAGCAGTACTTC
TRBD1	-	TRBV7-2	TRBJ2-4	CASSLDRGAKNIQYF	TGTGCCAGCAGCTTAGACAGGGGGGCCAAAAACATTCAGTACTTC
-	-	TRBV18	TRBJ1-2	CASFTPYGHYGYTF	TGTGCCAGCTTCACCCCGTATGGCCACTATGGCTACACCTTC